These 15 T cell receptor beta chains were all obtained from the same sample, sequenced in a study of shared clonotypes between healthy human individuals. The assay was immunoSEQ multiplex PCR, and TCRdb's table has in-frame clones only and misses some. The table lists 2,500,000 or so clones, more than 85% of them singletons. The material sequenced was naive CD4+ T cells from PBMCs. Subset described: CD45RA+ positively selected. The receptors were sampled from a young man in good health. Some clones in this sample may be carry-over from other donors' samples.

The V gene is TRBV23-1, the J gene TRBJ2-3; D is perhaps TRBD2 (6 bases). TRBV23-1 is sorted into the ORF group, with uncertain function. The CDR3 is 19 amino acids. V was shortened by 1 base and J by 0 bases, with 20 bases between the two germline ends. The CDR3 sequence is CASSQFCETRLFSTDTQYF. DNA of the CDR3: TGCGCCAGCAGTCAATTCTGTGAGACTAGGCTGTTTAGCACAGATACGCAGTATTTT.

J is TRBJ1-2 and V is TRBV2; D possibly corresponds to TRBD1 (6 bases). The V gene's germline CDR1 is SNHLY and CDR2 FYNNEI. Deletions cut 5 bases from V and 7 bases from J, with 14 bases between. CDR3 size: 13 residues. The CDR3 spells CASSRVQGGGYTF. The CDR3 DNA follows: TGTGCCAGCAGTAGGGTACAGGGAGGTGGCTACACCTTC.

The V call is TRBV4-1, the J call TRBJ2-1; the match to TRBD2 covers 7 bases. CDR1 is MGHRA, CDR2 YSYEKL, per germline. The CDR3 is 15 amino acids. J gave up 7 bases and V 6 bases, and 12 bases lay outside the gene matches. The CDR3 nucleotides are TGCGCCAGCAGGACTCCCGGGACGGGGGGAAATGAGCAGTTCTTC. It encodes CASRTPGTGGNEQFF.

This chain joins TRBV5-1 and TRBJ2-2, with 8 bases fitting TRBD1. Germline V lookup: CDR1 SGHRS, CDR2 YFSETQ. Trimming cost V 3 bases and J 2 bases; bases outside gene matches: 15. The CDR3 has 19 amino acids. DNA for the CDR3: TGCGCCAGCAGCTCGCATGCAAAGACCGGGACAGGTAACACCGGGGAGCTGTTTTTT. It yields the protein CASSSHAKTGTGNTGELFF.

In DNA form, the CDR3 reads TGTGCCAGCAGCGGGACAGGGCTCTACGAGCAGTACTTC. Protein sequence: CASSGTGLYEQYF. The chain recombines TRBV7-2 with TRBJ2-7; 9 bases are a match to TRBD1. V shed 5 bases, J shed 3 bases, and the junction held 2 bases outside the gene matches. CDR3 length equals 13 residues. Germline CDR1 reads SGHTA; CDR2 reads FQGNSA.

This rearrangement joins TRBV6-6 to TRBJ1-2; 7 nucleotides align to TRBD1. Germline V gene sequence: CDR1 MNHNY, CDR2 SVGAGI (reference sequence). Losses at the gene ends were 5 bases for V and 7 bases for J; bases not matched to a gene: 16. The CDR3 has 16 residues. As DNA, the CDR3 is TGTGCCAGCAGTAATTACCCGGGACAGCCACCCGTTGGCTACACCTTC. This encodes CASSNYPGQPPVGYTF.

The rearrangement uses TRBV11-3 and TRBJ2-1; D remains unclear. V was pared by 5 bases and J by 2 bases, with 16 bases between. Germline V CDR1 and CDR2: SGHNT, YENEEA. The CDR3 extends over 16 amino acids. The CDR3: CASSPGSYGTYNEQFF. The CDR3 DNA reads as TGTGCCAGCAGCCCAGGAAGTTATGGGACCTACAATGAGCAGTTCTTC.

The rearrangement uses TRBV7-2 and TRBJ2-5, with TRBD2 matching over 14 bases. CDR1 and CDR2 from the germline V gene are SGHTA and FQGNSA. Trimming took 6 bases from V and 8 from J; bases not matched to a gene: 8. CDR3 length: 15 amino acids. CDR3 loop: CASRPPGLAGDTQYF. CDR3 DNA: TGTGCCAGCAGACCTCCGGGACTAGCGGGAGATACCCAGTACTTC.

V usage is TRBV18 and J usage is TRBJ2-2, with D unresolved. Trimming took 3 bases from V and 2 from J, leaving 13 bases between them. This CDR3 is built from 16 residues. Germline V CDR1 and CDR2: KGHSH, LQKENI. CDR3 loop: CASSPTAQDNTGELFF. The DNA of the CDR3 is TGTGCCAGCTCACCTACGGCCCAGGACAACACCGGGGAGCTGTTTTTT.

The CDR3 nucleotides read TGTGCCAGCAGCCCTTTATGGGGTGGAGACGAGCAGTACTTC. It translates to CASSPLWGGDEQYF. This chain links TRBV7-6 with TRBJ2-7; no clear D. The CDR3 is made up of 14 amino acids. With 5 bases removed from V and 5 bases from J, the gap between germline ends came to 16 bases. In germline, CDR1 is SGHVS, CDR2 FNYEAQ.

Regarding this clone: Within the sample, other DNA sequences also encode this same CDR3. The chain uses TRBV28 and TRBJ1-2; perhaps TRBD1 as D (5 bases). V was trimmed by 3 bases and J by 7 bases, leaving 6 bases between them. The CDR3 has 11 residues. Per the germline V gene, CDR1 is MDHEN and CDR2 is SYDVKM. This chain's CDR3 is CASSLGRGYTF. The DNA for the CDR3 is TGTGCCAGCAGTTTGGGGCGTGGCTACACCTTC.

This chain links TRBV7-2 with TRBJ2-2; D might be TRBD1 (5 bases). Trimming took 2 bases from V and 4 from J, leaving 11 bases between them. Germline CDR1 reads SGHTA; CDR2 reads FQGNSA. The CDR3 has 15 amino acids. The CDR3 nucleotides read TGTGCCAGCAGCTTACGTCAGGGCGCCACCGGGGAGCTGTTTTTT. Translation: CASSLRQGATGELFF.

The chain carries TRBV5-1 and TRBJ2-5; 9 nucleotides match TRBD1. Germline V CDR1 and CDR2: SGHRS, YFSETQ. The CDR3 covers 16 residues. Losses at the gene ends were 4 bases for V and 1 base for J; bases not matched to a gene: 8. In DNA form, the CDR3 reads TGCGCCAGCAGCCTTAGGACAGGGGCACCCCAAGAGACCCAGTACTTC. Protein sequence: CASSLRTGAPQETQYF.

The chain recombines TRBV9 with TRBJ2-7; perhaps TRBD2 as D (6 bases). The CDR3 is made up of 15 amino acids. Germline-derived CDR1 and CDR2 are SGDLS and YYNGEE. Between the trimmed V and J ends, which lost 4 bases and 3 bases, there was a span of 17 bases. CDR3 region: CASSPAGPLFYEQYF. The CDR3 DNA reads TGTGCCAGCAGCCCAGCGGGCCCCCTATTCTACGAGCAGTACTTC.

The chain couples TRBV5-1 to TRBJ2-1; D uncertain. With 0 bases removed from V and 0 bases from J, the gap between germline ends came to 13 bases. The germline V gene encodes CDR1 SGHRS and CDR2 YFSETQ. The CDR3 totals 17 residues. In nucleotides, the CDR3 is TGCGCCAGCAGCTTGGCCGGCGGCAGTAGCTCCTACAATGAGCAGTTCTTC. This sequence encodes CASSLAGGSSSYNEQFF.